Following are 5 T cell receptor beta chains from one sample sequenced in a study of beta chain features in type 1 diabetes. Overall study findings and caveats: Type 1 diabetes patients had TCRB CDR3s that were shorter (moderately but significantly so) in all four CD4+ subsets.

The entirety of the isolated RNA underwent reverse transcription, so expressed TCRB transcripts were sequenced. The assay was immunoSEQ multiplex PCR, and TCRdb's table has in-frame clones only and misses some. The table lists roughly 150,000 clones, approximately 9.1% of them singletons. No antigen is known for these receptors. Sequencing used central memory CD4+ T cells from blood. The source of these receptors is a woman in her 30s with type 1 diabetes.

This clone has more than one count but fewer than ten. The chain is built from TRBV10-3 and TRBJ2-3, with 10 positions matching TRBD1. This CDR3 has 15 amino acids. Trimming cost V 4 bases and J 2 bases; bases outside gene matches: 3. Germline V lookup: CDR1 ENHRY, CDR2 SYGVKD. The CDR3 DNA reads TGTGCCATCAGTGCGACAGGGGGCTTCACAGATACGCAGTATTTT. Its protein product is CAISATGGFTDTQYF.

V and J are TRBV14 and TRBJ1-1, with D tentatively TRBD1 (5 bases). Deletions cut 7 bases from V and 0 bases from J, with 9 bases between. The CDR3 sequence is 13 residues long. CDR1 and CDR2 from the germline V gene are SGHDN and FVKESK. This CDR3 reads CASTRTMNTEAFF. The CDR3 region has the DNA TGTGCCAGCACCCGGACAATGAACACTGAAGCTTTCTTT.

This clone was counted between two and nine times. The J gene is TRBJ1-4, the V gene TRBV7-8; a weak D match, TRBD1 (5 bases). This CDR3 contains 14 residues. V was clipped by 5 bases and J by 8 bases, with 15 bases between them. Germline CDR1 is SGHVS and CDR2 is FQNEAQ. This chain's CDR3 is CASSPPGIREKLFF. DNA for the CDR3: TGTGCCAGCAGCCCCCCAGGGATAAGGGAAAAACTGTTTTTT.

The chain links TRBV11-2 to TRBJ2-2; D perhaps matches TRBD1 (5 bases). V was cut by 5 bases and J by 7 bases, with 17 bases left in between. Per the germline V gene, CDR1 is SGHAT and CDR2 is FQNNGV. The CDR3 length is 15 residues. CDR3 amino acids: CASSPYDRYSGELFF. The DNA for the CDR3 is TGTGCCAGCAGCCCGTATGACAGATACAGCGGGGAGCTGTTTTTT.

The chain has TRBV28 and TRBJ2-2; 8 nucleotides match TRBD1. This CDR3 is 18 amino acids long. V gave up 5 bases and J gave up 6 bases; unmatched junction bases: 17. The germline V gene encodes CDR1 MDHEN and CDR2 SYDVKM. This CDR3 is CASSPTPLGQGWSGELFF. CDR3 sequence (DNA): TGTGCCAGCAGTCCTACGCCCTTAGGACAGGGTTGGTCCGGGGAGCTGTTTTTT.